The clone carrying this T cell receptor (beta chain) was counted between two and nine times. Its antigen remains unknown. This specimen comes from a study of CD8 T cells in ankylosing spondylitis. Construction of TCR beta libraries was performed using quantitative 5'-RACE with molecular barcodes. TCRdb itself ran the 5' RACE reads through MiXCR, one entry per CDR3 protein. The top ten hold around 30% of the sample, which has 250,000 or so distinct CDR3 sequences, 18% seen once. Study-wide findings and caveats: Enrichment of disease-linked clones was reportedly significant in matched ankylosing spondylitis synovial fluid.

CDR3 length: 23 residues. V was clipped by 5 bases and J by 0 bases; unmatched bases: 20. Germline V gives CDR1 ENHRY, CDR2 SYGVKD. The genes are TRBV10-3 and TRBJ2-6; 12 bases agree with TRBD1. The specimen sequenced was blood, either unsorted or a sorted T cell fraction (not recorded which). The sequence derives from a male donor with ankylosing spondylitis or in good health (not recorded which). The CDR3 loop reads CAISIEPGTGGNTPRSGANVLTF. DNA of the CDR3: TGTGCCATCAGTATAGAACCGGGGACAGGGGGCAACACTCCCCGCTCTGGGGCCAACGTCCTGACTTTC.